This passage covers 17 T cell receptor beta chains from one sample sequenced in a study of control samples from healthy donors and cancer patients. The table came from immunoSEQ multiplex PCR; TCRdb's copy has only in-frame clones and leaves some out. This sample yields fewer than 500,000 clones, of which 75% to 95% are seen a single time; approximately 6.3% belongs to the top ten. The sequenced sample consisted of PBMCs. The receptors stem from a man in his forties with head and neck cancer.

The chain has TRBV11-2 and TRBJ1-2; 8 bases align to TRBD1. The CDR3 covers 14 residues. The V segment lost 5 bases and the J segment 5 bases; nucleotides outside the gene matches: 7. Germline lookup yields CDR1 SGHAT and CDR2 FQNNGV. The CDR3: CASSHRQGSYGYTF. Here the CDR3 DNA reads TGTGCCAGCAGCCACAGACAGGGGAGTTATGGCTACACCTTC. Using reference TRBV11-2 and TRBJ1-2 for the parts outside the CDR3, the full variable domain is EAGVAQSPRYKIIEKRQSVAFWCNPISGHATLYWYQQILGQGPKLLIQFQNNGVVDDSQLPKDRFSAERLKGVDSTLKIQPAKLEDSAVYLCASSHRQGSYGYTFGSGTRLTVV.

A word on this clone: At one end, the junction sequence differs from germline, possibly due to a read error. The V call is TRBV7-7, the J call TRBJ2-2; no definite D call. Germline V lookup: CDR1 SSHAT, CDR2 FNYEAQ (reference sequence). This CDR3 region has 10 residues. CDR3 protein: CASSPGELFF. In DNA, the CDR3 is TGTGCTAGCAGCCCCGGGGAGCTGTTTTTT.

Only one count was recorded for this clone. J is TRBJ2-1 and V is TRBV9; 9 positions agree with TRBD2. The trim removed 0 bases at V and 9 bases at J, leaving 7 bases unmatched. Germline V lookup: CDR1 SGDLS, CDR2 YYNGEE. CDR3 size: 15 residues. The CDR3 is CASSVEAGGQGEQFF. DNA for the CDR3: TGTGCCAGCAGCGTAGAGGCGGGGGGGCAGGGTGAGCAGTTCTTC.

DNA for the CDR3: TGCGCCAGCAGGCAGGGACCTGCAACTAATGAAAAACTGTTTTTT. It specifies CASRQGPATNEKLFF. This chain uses TRBV5-1 with TRBJ1-4; tentatively, D is TRBD1 (5 bases). V dropped 5 bases and J dropped 0 bases, with 11 bases sitting between them. The CDR3 length is 15 residues. Germline-derived CDR1 and CDR2 are SGHRS and YFSETQ.

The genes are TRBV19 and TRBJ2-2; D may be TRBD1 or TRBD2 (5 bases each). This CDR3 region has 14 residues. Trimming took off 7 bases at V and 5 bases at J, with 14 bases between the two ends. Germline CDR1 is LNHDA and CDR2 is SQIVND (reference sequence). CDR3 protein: CASMGRVRTGELFF. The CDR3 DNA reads TGTGCCAGTATGGGGCGGGTGAGAACCGGGGAGCTGTTTTTT.

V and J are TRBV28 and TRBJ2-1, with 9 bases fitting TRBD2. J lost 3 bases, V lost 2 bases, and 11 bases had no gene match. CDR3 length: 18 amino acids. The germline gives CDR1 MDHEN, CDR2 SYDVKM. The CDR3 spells CASSLGLAGAGGYNEQFF. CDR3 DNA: TGTGCCAGCAGTTTAGGATTAGCGGGAGCGGGGGGCTACAATGAGCAGTTCTTC.

CDR3 loop: CASRASGYNEQFF. CDR3 DNA sequence: TGTGCCAGTCGGGCTAGCGGTTACAATGAGCAGTTCTTC. The chain is built from TRBV27 and TRBJ2-1, with 7 positions matching TRBD2. Germline-derived CDR1 and CDR2 are MNHEY and SMNVEV (reference sequence). The junction had 6 bases not matched to a gene; V was cut back by 9 bases and J by 4 bases. The CDR3 runs to 13 residues.

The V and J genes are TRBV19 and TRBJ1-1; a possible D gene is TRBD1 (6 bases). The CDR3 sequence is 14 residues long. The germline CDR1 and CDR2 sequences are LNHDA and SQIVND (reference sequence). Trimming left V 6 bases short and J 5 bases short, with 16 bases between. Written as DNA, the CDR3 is TGTGCCAGTAGCGTCAACGGGGGCCGAACTGAAGCTTTCTTT. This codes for CASSVNGGRTEAFF.

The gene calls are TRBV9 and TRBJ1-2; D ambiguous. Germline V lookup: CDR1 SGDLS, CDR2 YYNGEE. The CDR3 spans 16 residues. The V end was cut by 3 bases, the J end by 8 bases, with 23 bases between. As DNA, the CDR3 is TGTGCCAGCAGCGAACACAAGGATCCCACTACGGGGGGCTACACCTTC. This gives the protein CASSEHKDPTTGGYTF.

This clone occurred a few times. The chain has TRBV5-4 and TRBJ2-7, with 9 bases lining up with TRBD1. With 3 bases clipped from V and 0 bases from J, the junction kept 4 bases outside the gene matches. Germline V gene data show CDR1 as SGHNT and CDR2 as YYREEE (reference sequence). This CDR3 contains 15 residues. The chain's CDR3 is CASSWGTGSSYEQYF. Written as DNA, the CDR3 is TGTGCCAGCAGCTGGGGGACAGGGAGCTCCTACGAGCAGTACTTC.

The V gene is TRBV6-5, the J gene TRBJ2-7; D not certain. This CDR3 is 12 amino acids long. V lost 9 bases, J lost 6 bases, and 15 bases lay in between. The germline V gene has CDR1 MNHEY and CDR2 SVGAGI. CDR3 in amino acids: CASPYGASEQYF. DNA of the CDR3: TGTGCCAGTCCATACGGAGCATCCGAGCAGTACTTC.

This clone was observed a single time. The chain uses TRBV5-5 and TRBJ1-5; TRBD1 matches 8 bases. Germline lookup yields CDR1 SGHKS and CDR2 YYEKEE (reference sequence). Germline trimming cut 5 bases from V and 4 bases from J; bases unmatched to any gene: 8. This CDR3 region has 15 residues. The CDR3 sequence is CASSFTGQGNQPQHF. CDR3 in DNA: TGTGCCAGCAGTTTTACCGGACAGGGAAATCAGCCCCAGCATTTT.

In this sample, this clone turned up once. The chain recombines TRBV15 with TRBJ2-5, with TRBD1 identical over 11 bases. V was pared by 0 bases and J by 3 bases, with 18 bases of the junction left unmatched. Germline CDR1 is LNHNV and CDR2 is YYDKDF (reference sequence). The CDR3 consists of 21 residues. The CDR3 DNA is TGTGCCACCAGCAGAGATATAAGGGCCGGACAGGGGGCTTTGGGTAAAGAGACCCAGTACTTC. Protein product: CATSRDIRAGQGALGKETQYF. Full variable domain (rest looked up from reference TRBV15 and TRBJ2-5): DAMVIQNPRYQVTQFGKPVTLSCSQTLNHNVMYWYQQKSSQAPKLLFHYYDKDFNNEADTPDNFQSRRPNTSFCFLDIRSPGLGDTAMYLCATSRDIRAGQGALGKETQYFGPGTRLLVL.

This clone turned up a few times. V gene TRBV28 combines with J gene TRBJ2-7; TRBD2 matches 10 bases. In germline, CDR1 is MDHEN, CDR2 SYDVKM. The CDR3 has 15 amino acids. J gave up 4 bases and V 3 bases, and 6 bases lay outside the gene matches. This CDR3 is CASSFPSGGPYEQYF. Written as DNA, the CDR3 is TGTGCCAGCAGTTTCCCTAGCGGGGGCCCTTACGAGCAGTACTTC.

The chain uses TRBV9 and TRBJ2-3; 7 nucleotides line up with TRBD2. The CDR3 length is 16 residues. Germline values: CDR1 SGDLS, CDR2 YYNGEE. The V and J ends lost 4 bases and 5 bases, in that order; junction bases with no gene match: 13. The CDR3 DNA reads TGTGCCAGCAGCCCCCGAGCCGGGGAGGGGCAAGATACGCAGTATTTT. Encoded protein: CASSPRAGEGQDTQYF.

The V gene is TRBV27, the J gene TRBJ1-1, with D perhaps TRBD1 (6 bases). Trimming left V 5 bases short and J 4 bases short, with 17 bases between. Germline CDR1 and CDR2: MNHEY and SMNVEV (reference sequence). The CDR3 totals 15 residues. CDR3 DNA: TGTGCCAGCAGTCCGGTGTCGACAGGCCTCACTGAAGCTTTCTTT. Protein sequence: CASSPVSTGLTEAFF.

CDR3 nucleotide sequence: TGTGCCATCAGTGAGACTAGCGGGAGAGGTGTAGATACGCAGTATTTT. Protein sequence: CAISETSGRGVDTQYF. The V call is TRBV10-3, the J call TRBJ2-3, with 11 nucleotides matching TRBD2. J lost 5 bases, V lost 2 bases, and 6 bases had no gene match. The V gene's germline CDR1 is ENHRY and CDR2 SYGVKD. There are 16 residues in the CDR3.